This T cell receptor (beta chain) derives from a study of T cells after yellow fever vaccination. This clonotype was detected ten times or more. The antigen is unknown. From the 5' RACE reads, TCRdb called clonotypes with MiXCR, one entry per CDR3 protein. Among some 240,000 distinct CDR3 sequences listed, 3.2% were seen once. The CDR3 length is 12 residues. V was shortened by 6 bases and J by 3 bases, with 8 bases between the two germline ends. The germline gives CDR1 MDHEN, CDR2 SYDVKM. Study results and limitations: In FACS-sorted repertoires, abundant clonotypes from the bulk population could appear as contaminants.

The chain is built from TRBV28 and TRBJ2-5, with a tentative D call TRBD2 (6 bases). Sequences were derived from CD4+ T cells sorted from PBMCs, sampled 10 days after the yellow fever booster vaccination. The TCR originated in a man aged 18 to 35 who received the YFV17D yellow fever vaccine. The CDR3 protein is CASRGGKETQYF. CDR3 in DNA: TGTGCCAGCAGGGGGGGAAAAGAGACCCAGTACTTC.